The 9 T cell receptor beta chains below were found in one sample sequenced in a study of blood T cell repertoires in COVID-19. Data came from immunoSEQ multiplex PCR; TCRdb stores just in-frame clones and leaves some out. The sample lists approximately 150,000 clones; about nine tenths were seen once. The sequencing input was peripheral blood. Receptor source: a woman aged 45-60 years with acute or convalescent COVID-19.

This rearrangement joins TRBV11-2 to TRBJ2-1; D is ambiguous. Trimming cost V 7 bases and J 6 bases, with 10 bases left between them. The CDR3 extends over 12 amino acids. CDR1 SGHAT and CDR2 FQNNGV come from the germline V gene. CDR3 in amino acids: CASTFPSNEQFF. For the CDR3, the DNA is TGTGCCAGCACCTTCCCTAGCAATGAGCAGTTCTTC.

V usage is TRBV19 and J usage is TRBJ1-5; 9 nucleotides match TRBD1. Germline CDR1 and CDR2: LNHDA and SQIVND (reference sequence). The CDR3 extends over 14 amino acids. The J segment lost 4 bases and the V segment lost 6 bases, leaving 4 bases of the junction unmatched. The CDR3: CASSTGTGNQPQHF. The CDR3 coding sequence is TGTGCCAGTAGCACCGGGACAGGGAATCAGCCCCAGCATTTT.

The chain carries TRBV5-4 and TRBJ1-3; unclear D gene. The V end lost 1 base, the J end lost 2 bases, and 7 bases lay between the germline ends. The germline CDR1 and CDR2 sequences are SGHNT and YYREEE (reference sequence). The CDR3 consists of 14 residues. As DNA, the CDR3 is TGTGCCAGCAGCTTGTATAACACTGGAAACACCATATATTTT. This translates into CASSLYNTGNTIYF.

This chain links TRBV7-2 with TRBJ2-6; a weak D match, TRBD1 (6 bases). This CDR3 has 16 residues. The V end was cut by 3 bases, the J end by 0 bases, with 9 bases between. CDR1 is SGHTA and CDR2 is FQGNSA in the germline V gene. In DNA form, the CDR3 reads TGTGCCAGCAGCTTGGCAGGGGTCTCTGGGGCCAACGTCCTGACTTTC. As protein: CASSLAGVSGANVLTF.

The CDR3 loop is CASSLQGAYGYTF. CDR3 coding DNA: TGTGCCAGCAGTTTACAGGGTGCCTATGGCTACACCTTC. The chain recombines TRBV12-3 or TRBV12-4 with TRBJ1-2; maybe TRBD1 (5 bases). The CDR3 contains 13 residues. Trimming stripped 2 bases from V and 4 bases from J, with 8 bases between.

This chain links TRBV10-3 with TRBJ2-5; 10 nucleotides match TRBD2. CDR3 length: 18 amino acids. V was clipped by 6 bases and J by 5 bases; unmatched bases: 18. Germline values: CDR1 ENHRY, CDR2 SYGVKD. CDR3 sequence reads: CAISPKGGVAGGRETQYF. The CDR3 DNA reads TGTGCCATCAGCCCGAAGGGAGGAGTAGCGGGAGGTAGGGAGACCCAGTACTTC.

The CDR3, as DNA: TGCAGCGTCGTTAATAGGGGGAACTATGGCTACACCTTC. Its protein product is CSVVNRGNYGYTF. This chain uses TRBV29-1 with TRBJ1-2, with D maybe TRBD1 (6 bases). This CDR3 region has 13 residues. The germline V gene encodes CDR1 SQVTM and CDR2 ANQGSEA. The V end lost 6 bases, the J end lost 2 bases, and 13 bases lay between the germline ends.

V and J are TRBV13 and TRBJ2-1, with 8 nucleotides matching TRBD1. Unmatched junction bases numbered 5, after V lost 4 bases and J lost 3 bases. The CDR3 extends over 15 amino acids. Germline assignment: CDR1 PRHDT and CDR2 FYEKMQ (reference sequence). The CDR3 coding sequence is TGTGCCAGCAGCTCCCGGGACAGGTTCTACAATGAGCAGTTCTTC. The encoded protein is CASSSRDRFYNEQFF. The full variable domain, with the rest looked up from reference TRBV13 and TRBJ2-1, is AAGVIQSPRHLIKEKRETATLKCYPIPRHDTVYWYQQGPGQDPQFLISFYEKMQSDKGSIPDRFSAQQFSDYHSELNMSSLELGDSALYFCASSSRDRFYNEQFFGPGTRLTVL.

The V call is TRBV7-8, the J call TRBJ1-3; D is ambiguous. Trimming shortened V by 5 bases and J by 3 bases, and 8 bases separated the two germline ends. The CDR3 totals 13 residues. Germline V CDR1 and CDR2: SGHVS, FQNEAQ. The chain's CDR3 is CASSRGGGNTIYF. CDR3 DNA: TGTGCCAGCAGCCGTGGCGGTGGAAACACCATATATTTT.